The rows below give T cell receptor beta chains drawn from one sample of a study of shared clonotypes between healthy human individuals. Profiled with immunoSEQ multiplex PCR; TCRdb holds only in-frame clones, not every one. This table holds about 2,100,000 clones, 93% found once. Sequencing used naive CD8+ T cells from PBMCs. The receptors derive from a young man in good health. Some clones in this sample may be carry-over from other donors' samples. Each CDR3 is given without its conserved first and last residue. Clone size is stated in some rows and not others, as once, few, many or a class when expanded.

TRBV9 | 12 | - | ASSVEGAGIEQY
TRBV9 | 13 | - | ASSVSGRVYNEQF
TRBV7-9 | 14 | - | ASSLELAGVTDTQY
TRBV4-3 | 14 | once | ASSQDGLSRVETQY
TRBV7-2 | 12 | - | ASTGFTNTGELF
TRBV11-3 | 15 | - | ASSSRGSAQSFYEQY
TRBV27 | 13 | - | ASSLRGRSSYEQY
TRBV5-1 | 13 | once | ASSLLAAHTDTQY
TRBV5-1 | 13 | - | ASSNRDRGLYEQY
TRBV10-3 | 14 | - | ATGGLAVPNTGELF
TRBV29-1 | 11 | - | SAAGTSGFEQF
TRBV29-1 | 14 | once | SVGGWSLTSTDTQY
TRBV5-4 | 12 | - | ASSFRVSNYGYT
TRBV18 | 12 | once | ASSPGGRDTEAF
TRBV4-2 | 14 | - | ASSPRRSPDTDTQY
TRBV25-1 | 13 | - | ASTDPSGSYNEQF
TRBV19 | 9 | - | ASREGGELF
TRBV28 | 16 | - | ASSLQPLGVTLFYEQY
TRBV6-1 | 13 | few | ASWFFGDFAQPQH
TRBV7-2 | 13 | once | ASSSYVLTGYGYT
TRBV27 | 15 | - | ASSSAPSGGNPHEQY
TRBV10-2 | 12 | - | ASSDGDSLYEQY
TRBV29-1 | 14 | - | SVEGEGQEGLYGYT
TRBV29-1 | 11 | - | SVDSGPSDTQY
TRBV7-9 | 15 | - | ASSFRLFLSDNEKLF
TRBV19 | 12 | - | ASSKTGGNQPQH
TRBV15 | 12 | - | ATSREGYYNEQF
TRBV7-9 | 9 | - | ASSLDGGYT
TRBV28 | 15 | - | ASSLWLAGAQYNEQF
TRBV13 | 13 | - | ASSIGGEGQEPQH
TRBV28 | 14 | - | ASSPYSWEEQETQY
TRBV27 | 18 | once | ASPLLGGQGSPSRNQPQH
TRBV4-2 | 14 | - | ASSQDKRTGDTEAF